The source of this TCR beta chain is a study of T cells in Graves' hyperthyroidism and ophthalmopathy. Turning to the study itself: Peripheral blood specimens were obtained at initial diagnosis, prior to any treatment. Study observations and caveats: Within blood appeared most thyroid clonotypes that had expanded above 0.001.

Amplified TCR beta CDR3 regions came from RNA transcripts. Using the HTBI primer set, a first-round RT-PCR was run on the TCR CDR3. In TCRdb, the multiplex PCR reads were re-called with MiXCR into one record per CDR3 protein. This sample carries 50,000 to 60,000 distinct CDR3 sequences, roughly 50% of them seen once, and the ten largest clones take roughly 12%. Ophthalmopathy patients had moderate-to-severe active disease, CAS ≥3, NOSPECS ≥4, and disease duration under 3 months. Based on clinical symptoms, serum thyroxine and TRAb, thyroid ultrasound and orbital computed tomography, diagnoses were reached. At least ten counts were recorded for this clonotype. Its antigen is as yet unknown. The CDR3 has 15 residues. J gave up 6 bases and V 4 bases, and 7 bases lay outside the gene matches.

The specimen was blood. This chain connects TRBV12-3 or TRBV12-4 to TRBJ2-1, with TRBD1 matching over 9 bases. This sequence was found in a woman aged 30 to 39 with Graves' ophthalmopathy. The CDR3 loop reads CASSSQGAASNEQFF. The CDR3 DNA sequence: TGTGCCAGCAGTTCACAGGGGGCGGCAAGCAATGAGCAGTTCTTC.